This T cell receptor (beta chain) was profiled in a study of Tregs in tolerant kidney transplant recipients. The overall study: Recipients received nonmyeloablative bone marrow transplants from related graft donors, with transient mixed chimerism.

Sequencing used immunoSEQ multiplex PCR; TCRdb keeps in-frame clones, though not all of them. The table includes roughly 66,000 clones, just under 95% detected once. V trimming: 3 bases; J trimming: 5 bases; junction bases outside the gene matches: 0. CDR3 length: 13 residues. Germline CDR1 and CDR2: SGHVS and FQNEAQ. On this clone itself: Its antigen is unknown.

General observations from the study: Tolerant patients' donor-specific Tregs expanded beyond overall Tregs, suggesting antigen-driven growth. The small number of patients limits these findings pending further validation. Tregs expanded with activated donor B cells seemed most donor-specific.

The sequencing here drew on CD8+ T cells from blood, taken before the transplant. The sequence derives from a human donor who received a combined kidney and bone marrow transplant. V gene TRBV7-8 combines with J gene TRBJ2-5; 10 bases match TRBD1. The DNA of the CDR3 is TGTGCCAGCAGCTTGGACAGGGGGGAGACCCAGTACTTC. Its protein is CASSLDRGETQYF.